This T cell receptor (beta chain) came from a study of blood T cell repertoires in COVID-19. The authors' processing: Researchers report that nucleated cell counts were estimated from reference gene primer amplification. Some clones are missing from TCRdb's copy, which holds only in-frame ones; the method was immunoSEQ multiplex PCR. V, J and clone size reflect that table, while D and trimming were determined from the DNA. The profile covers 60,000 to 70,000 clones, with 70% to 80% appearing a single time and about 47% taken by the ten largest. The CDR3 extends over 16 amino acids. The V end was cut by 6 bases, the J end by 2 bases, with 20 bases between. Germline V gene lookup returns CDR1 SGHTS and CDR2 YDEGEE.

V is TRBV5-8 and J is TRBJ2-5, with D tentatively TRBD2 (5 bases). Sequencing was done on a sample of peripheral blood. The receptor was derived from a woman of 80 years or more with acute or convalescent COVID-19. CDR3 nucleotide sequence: TGTGCCAGCACCCTGGCTCGGGATCTGGGTCAAGAGACCCAGTACTTC. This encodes CASTLARDLGQETQYF.